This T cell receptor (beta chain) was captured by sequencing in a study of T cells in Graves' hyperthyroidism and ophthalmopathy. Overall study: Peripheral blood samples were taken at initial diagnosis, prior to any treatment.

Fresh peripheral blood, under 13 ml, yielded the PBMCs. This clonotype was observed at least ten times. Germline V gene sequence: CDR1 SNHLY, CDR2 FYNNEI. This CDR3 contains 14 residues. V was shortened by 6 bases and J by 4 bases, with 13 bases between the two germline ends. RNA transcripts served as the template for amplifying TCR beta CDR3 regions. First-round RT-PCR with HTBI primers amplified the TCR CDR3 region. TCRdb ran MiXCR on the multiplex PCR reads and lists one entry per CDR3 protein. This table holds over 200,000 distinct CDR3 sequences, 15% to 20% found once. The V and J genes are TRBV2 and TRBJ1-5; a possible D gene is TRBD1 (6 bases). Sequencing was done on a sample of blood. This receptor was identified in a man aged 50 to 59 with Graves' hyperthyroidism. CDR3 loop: CASRGGHLNQPQHF. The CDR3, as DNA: TGTGCCAGCAGAGGGGGACACTTGAATCAGCCCCAGCATTTT.